The clone carrying this T cell receptor beta chain is deemed hyperexpanded. The record originates from a study of preoperative IRX-2 immunotherapy in early breast cancer. Described treatment: preoperative locoregional IRX-2 cytokine immunotherapy. This phase Ib study tested locoregional IRX-2 cytokine immunotherapy given before surgery. Sequencing was performed with immunoSEQ multiplex PCR; in TCRdb, only in-frame clones are kept and a portion is missing. The data hold roughly 5,300 clones, with 73% observed a single time. This CDR3 comprises 13 residues. Trimming took off 4 bases at V and 6 bases at J, with 10 bases between the two ends.

Specimen: tumor tissue, collected before IRX-2 immunotherapy. V gene TRBV7-1 combines with J gene TRBJ2-1, with a weak D call TRBD2 (5 bases). TRBV7-1 is placed among ORFs of uncertain function. This receptor was taken from a human donor with breast cancer. The CDR3: CASSFRGINEQFF. CDR3 DNA sequence: TGTGCCAGCAGCTTTAGAGGGATCAATGAGCAGTTCTTC.